These 22 T cell receptor beta chains share one sample of origin, sequenced in a study of T-cell reconstitution after alpha-beta-depleted transplantation in children. Preparing the TCRbeta library involved the use of unique molecular identifiers. TCRdb used MiXCR to reprocess the PCR reads, holding one entry per CDR3 protein. The data hold about 370,000 distinct CDR3 sequences, with over 20% observed a single time. The sample in question was PBMCs from the stem cell graft donor, obtained from the stem cell graft. All receptors come from a human donor who donated a stem cell graft to a child with acute myeloid leukemia.

For the CDR3, the DNA is TGTGCCAGCAGTTTTCAGGTAGCGGGAGTAACCGAGCAGTACTTC. Translating gives CASSFQVAGVTEQYF. The chain links TRBV27 to TRBJ2-7; 9 positions agree with TRBD2. J gave up 6 bases and V 3 bases, and 9 bases lay outside the gene matches. The germline gives CDR1 MNHEY, CDR2 SMNVEV (reference sequence). There are 15 residues in the CDR3.

The chain joins TRBV7-2 to TRBJ2-7; D is undetermined. V was pared by 1 base and J by 7 bases, with 11 bases between. The germline V gene has CDR1 SGHTA and CDR2 FQGNSA. The CDR3 extends over 13 amino acids. CDR3 DNA sequence: TGTGCCAGCAGCTTAGAGGCTAACGAAGAGCAGTACTTC. This encodes CASSLEANEEQYF.

This chain joins TRBV12-3 or TRBV12-4 and TRBJ2-7, with D possibly being TRBD2 (5 bases). The CDR3 contains 14 residues. Trimming removed 1 base from V and 7 bases from J, with 14 bases in between. As DNA, the CDR3 is TGTGCCAGCAGTTTAGAGTCCAGCCGGGGTGAGCAGTACTTC. It yields the protein CASSLESSRGEQYF.

The chain links TRBV5-1 to TRBJ1-2; no clear D. From germline, CDR1 is SGHRS and CDR2 YFSETQ. The CDR3 contains 13 residues. V lost 4 bases and J lost 3, with 10 bases in between. CDR3 amino acids: CASSTTPDYGYTF. The CDR3 nucleotides are TGCGCCAGCAGCACCACTCCGGACTATGGCTACACCTTC.

This clonotype has only a few counts. This chain links TRBV21-1 with TRBJ2-1; the DNA was not used to check the table's D call, TRBD2. TRBV21-1 is termed a pseudogene. The CDR3 sequence is 19 residues long. In DNA, the CDR3 is TGTGCCAGCAGCAAAGGTCTGGCTAGCGGGTTACTCTCCTACAATGAGCAGTTCTTC. Translation gives CASSKGLASGLLSYNEQFF.

V gene TRBV11-2 combines with J gene TRBJ2-1, with a possible D match to TRBD2 (6 bases). This CDR3 has 15 amino acids. Per germline, CDR1 SGHAT and CDR2 FQNNGV. Trimming shortened V by 5 bases and J by 0 bases, and 11 bases separated the two germline ends. CDR3 DNA: TGTGCCAGCAGCATCACTAGCAGCTCCTACAATGAGCAGTTCTTC. Encoded protein: CASSITSSSYNEQFF.

This clonotype has at least ten counts. The gene calls are TRBV29-1 and TRBJ2-1, with D unclear. Trimming took 6 bases from V and 0 from J, leaving 12 bases between them. CDR3 length equals 14 residues. Germline CDR1 and CDR2: SQVTM and ANQGSEA. CDR3 nucleotide sequence: TGCAGCGTATCTACCCCCGGCTCCTACAATGAGCAGTTCTTC. It encodes CSVSTPGSYNEQFF.

Ten or more counts support this clonotype. This chain links TRBV12-3 or TRBV12-4 with TRBJ2-7; the match to TRBD1 covers 9 bases. The CDR3 is 14 amino acids. Trimming cost V 6 bases and J 1 base; bases outside gene matches: 4. CDR3 sequence reads: CASSRTGASYEQYF. Written as DNA, the CDR3 is TGTGCCAGCAGCCGGACAGGGGCGTCCTACGAGCAGTACTTC.

The chain has TRBV9 and TRBJ1-3; the match to TRBD1 covers 7 bases. V lost 3 bases to trimming and J lost 0 bases; unmatched junction nucleotides: 6. CDR1 SGDLS and CDR2 YYNGEE come from the germline V gene. CDR3 length: 16 residues. In DNA, the CDR3 is TGTGCCAGCAGCGACCGGGACAGACCCTCTGGAAACACCATATATTTT. This sequence encodes CASSDRDRPSGNTIYF.

The CDR3 region has the DNA TGTGCCACCAGCGGGGGGACAGGGGGCTCCTACGAGCAGTACTTC. Protein product: CATSGGTGGSYEQYF. V gene TRBV24-1 combines with J gene TRBJ2-7; 11 bases line up with TRBD1. V was clipped by 7 bases and J by 0 bases; unmatched bases: 4. The CDR3 length is 15 residues. Germline V lookup: CDR1 KGHDR, CDR2 SFDVKD.

This chain uses TRBV20-1 with TRBJ1-2; 7 nucleotides match TRBD1. CDR3 length: 13 residues. Losses at the gene ends were 0 bases for V and 10 bases for J; bases not matched to a gene: 8. Germline-derived CDR1 and CDR2 are DFQATT and SNEGSKA (reference sequence). The CDR3: CSAREQGNFPYTF. As DNA, the CDR3 is TGCAGTGCTAGAGAACAGGGGAATTTCCCCTACACCTTC.

This sequence joins TRBV4-1 and TRBJ2-5; 7 nucleotides line up with TRBD1. Germline V gene data show CDR1 as MGHRA and CDR2 as YSYEKL. With 4 bases clipped from V and 4 bases from J, the junction kept 9 bases outside the gene matches. The CDR3 has 15 amino acids. Here the CDR3 reads CASSRKQGTAETQYF. The CDR3 DNA reads as TGCGCCAGCAGCCGGAAACAGGGGACGGCAGAGACCCAGTACTTC.

This clonotype came up many times. The chain is built from TRBV20-1 and TRBJ2-7; 10 bases line up with TRBD1. From germline, CDR1 is DFQATT and CDR2 SNEGSKA (reference sequence). With 1 base clipped from V and 2 bases from J, the junction kept 2 bases outside the gene matches. The CDR3 contains 14 residues. The CDR3 DNA sequence: TGCAGTGCTAGAGGGGGACAGGGGCCCTACGAGCAGTACTTC. It encodes CSARGGQGPYEQYF.

This clonotype was counted only a few times. The chain recombines TRBV10-3 with TRBJ1-1; no reliable D call. The CDR3 spans 16 residues. Germline V lookup: CDR1 ENHRY, CDR2 SYGVKD. Trimming removed 3 bases at V and 4 bases at J, with 18 bases between. Written as DNA, the CDR3 is TGTGCCATCAGTGACTCCAGAACCCAGCGAGGCACTGAAGCTTTCTTT. Its translation: CAISDSRTQRGTEAFF.

This clonotype was picked up a small number of times. The V and J genes are TRBV30 and TRBJ2-3, with 8 bases matching TRBD2. After removal of 0 bases from V and 6 bases from J, the junction contained 5 bases not matched to a gene. Germline V gene lookup returns CDR1 GTSNPN and CDR2 SVGIG (reference sequence). The CDR3 spans 14 residues. CDR3 loop: CAWSVGTRSDTQYF. DNA of the CDR3: TGTGCCTGGAGTGTAGGGACTAGATCTGATACGCAGTATTTT.

This sequence joins TRBV7-2 and TRBJ2-7; D unclear. With 1 base removed from V and 4 bases from J, the gap between germline ends came to 8 bases. Germline-derived CDR1 and CDR2 are SGHTA and FQGNSA. There are 13 residues in the CDR3. This CDR3 reads CASSLEVRYEQYF. The CDR3 DNA is TGTGCCAGCAGCTTAGAGGTGAGGTACGAGCAGTACTTC.

The chain recombines TRBV11-2 with TRBJ2-2; 7 bases map to TRBD1. V was pared by 4 bases and J by 4 bases, with 3 bases of the junction left unmatched. CDR3 length: 14 amino acids. Germline assignment: CDR1 SGHAT and CDR2 FQNNGV. Here the CDR3 DNA reads TGTGCCAGCAGCTGGACAGGCCGCACCGGGGAGCTGTTTTTT. This sequence encodes CASSWTGRTGELFF.

The genes are TRBV4-2 and TRBJ2-7, with D hard to call. Per the germline V gene, CDR1 is LGHNA and CDR2 is YNFKEQ. The CDR3 is made up of 16 amino acids. V was shortened by 0 bases and J by 5 bases, with 17 bases between the two germline ends. The CDR3, as DNA: TGTGCCAGCAGCCAAGAAGGGAAGCGTTTTAGCCACGAGCAGTACTTC. Amino acid sequence: CASSQEGKRFSHEQYF.

There are a few counts of this clonotype. The CDR3 nucleotides are TGCAGCGTTGTGGGGCATGGCTACACCTTC. This encodes CSVVGHGYTF. This chain connects TRBV29-1 to TRBJ1-2; tentative D call: TRBD1 (5 bases). Trimming cost V 4 bases and J 6 bases, with 6 bases left between them. This CDR3 spans 10 amino acids. Germline V gene lookup returns CDR1 SQVTM and CDR2 ANQGSEA. The variable domain in full, with the rest retrieved from reference TRBV29-1 and TRBJ1-2, is SAVISQKPSRDICQRGTSLTIQCQVDSQVTMMFWYRQQPGQSLTLIATANQGSEATYESGFVIDKFPISRPNLTFSTLTVSNMSPEDSSIYLCSVVGHGYTFGSGTRLTVV.

The CDR3 reads CASSQESSGVSKNIQYF. The DNA for the CDR3 is TGTGCCAGCAGCCAAGAATCTAGCGGGGTTTCCAAAAACATTCAGTACTTC. The chain couples TRBV4-2 to TRBJ2-4; TRBD2 aligns across 9 bases. The germline V gene encodes CDR1 LGHNA and CDR2 YNFKEQ. J lost 2 bases, V lost 0 bases, and 5 bases had no gene match. This CDR3 has 17 amino acids.

CDR3 sequence: CASARPPYEQYF. The CDR3 DNA is TGTGCCAGCGCTCGCCCACCCTACGAGCAGTACTTC. This rearrangement joins TRBV7-2 to TRBJ2-7; no firm D call. CDR3 length: 12 amino acids. V was shortened by 8 bases and J by 2 bases, with 10 bases between the two germline ends. Germline lookup yields CDR1 SGHTA and CDR2 FQGNSA.

The V gene is TRBV25-1, the J gene TRBJ2-1; D remains ambiguous. This CDR3 contains 12 residues. CDR1 is MGHDK and CDR2 is SYGVNS in the germline V gene. V lost 3 bases and J lost 3, with 3 bases in between. The CDR3 spells CASSDDYNEQFF. The DNA of the CDR3 is TGTGCCAGCAGTGACGACTACAATGAGCAGTTCTTC. Full variable domain (rest looked up from reference TRBV25-1 and TRBJ2-1): EADIYQTPRYLVIGTGKKITLECSQTMGHDKMYWYQQDPGMELHLIHYSYGVNSTEKGDLSSESTVSRIRTEHFPLTLESARPSHTSQYLCASSDDYNEQFFGPGTRLTVL.